One sample yielded the 25 T cell receptor beta chains listed below, sequenced in a study of human T cells and chemical hapten exposure. Someone pulled total RNA out of unfractionated whole blood. Each cDNA molecule in the library carried unique molecular identifiers. TCRdb called the reads again in MiXCR, with one record for every CDR3 protein. The top ten hold 1.1% to 1.5% of the sample, which has about 120,000 distinct CDR3 sequences, around 9% seen once. The sequencing input was whole blood. These receptors all come from a human donor in good health. Some clones in this sample may be carry-over from other donors' samples.

A few counts support this clonotype. The rearrangement joins TRBV29-1 to TRBJ2-1, with D possibly being TRBD1 or TRBD2 (6 bases each). This CDR3 region has 13 residues. Trimming took 4 bases from V and 7 from J, leaving 14 bases between them. Per germline, CDR1 SQVTM and CDR2 ANQGSEA. The CDR3 sequence is CSVARVGGNEQFF. CDR3 coding DNA: TGCAGCGTTGCAAGGGTAGGGGGGAATGAGCAGTTCTTC.

The sample holds a few counts of this clonotype. The rearrangement uses TRBV6-2 or TRBV6-3 and TRBJ1-2; D uncertain. This CDR3 has 12 amino acids. Per the germline V gene, CDR1 is MNHEY and CDR2 is SVGEGT. V dropped 7 bases and J dropped 4 bases, with 10 bases sitting between them. The CDR3 is CASTPGVYGYTF. CDR3 nucleotides: TGTGCCAGCACCCCCGGGGTCTATGGCTACACCTTC.

This clonotype was recorded at least ten times. The CDR3 region has the DNA TGTGCCAGCAGTAATAATCAGGAGCGGGAGCAGGGCAGTAGGTACGAGCAGTACTTC. This gives the protein CASSNNQEREQGSRYEQYF. The chain joins TRBV7-9 to TRBJ2-7, with TRBD2 matching 8 bases. The V gene's germline CDR1 is SEHNR and CDR2 FQNEAQ (reference sequence). CDR3 length equals 19 residues. V lost 6 bases, J lost 4 bases, and 23 bases stayed unmatched.

The chain has TRBV11-2 and TRBJ2-3; 11 nucleotides match TRBD2. The length of the CDR3 is 17 residues. The germline V gene encodes CDR1 SGHAT and CDR2 FQNNGV. V shed 7 bases, J shed 6 bases, and the junction held 15 bases outside the gene matches. This CDR3 reads CASTNPTSGKEGDTQYF. In DNA, the CDR3 is TGTGCCAGCACCAACCCGACTAGCGGGAAAGAGGGGGATACGCAGTATTTT. The full variable domain, completed using reference TRBV11-2 and TRBJ2-3, is EAGVAQSPRYKIIEKRQSVAFWCNPISGHATLYWYQQILGQGPKLLIQFQNNGVVDDSQLPKDRFSAERLKGVDSTLKIQPAKLEDSAVYLCASTNPTSGKEGDTQYFGPGTRLTVL.

The table lists this clonotype with many counts. The chain uses TRBV20-1 and TRBJ1-6; D uncertain. Per germline, CDR1 DFQATT and CDR2 SNEGSKA (reference sequence). The CDR3 runs to 14 residues. The germline V and J ends were trimmed by 1 base and 3 bases, with 7 bases remaining between them. The DNA for the CDR3 is TGCAGTGCTAGAGTGGGAATCTATAATTCACCCCTCCACTTT. Its protein product is CSARVGIYNSPLHF.

This chain joins TRBV7-9 and TRBJ1-2; 7 nucleotides line up with TRBD1. The CDR3 spans 14 residues. Germline loops: CDR1 SEHNR, CDR2 FQNEAQ (reference sequence). V dropped 2 bases and J dropped 6; count of bases not matched to a gene: 6. This chain's CDR3 is CASSLPRTGDGYTF. CDR3 coding DNA: TGTGCCAGCAGCTTACCCCGGACAGGAGATGGCTACACCTTC.

This clonotype was picked up many times. This chain joins TRBV20-1 and TRBJ1-6, with D tentatively TRBD1 (5 bases). The V end was cut by 3 bases, the J end by 6 bases, with 12 bases between. The length of the CDR3 is 14 residues. Germline loops: CDR1 DFQATT, CDR2 SNEGSKA (reference sequence). The CDR3 DNA reads TGCAGTGCTAGCGTCCCAGGGCGTAATTCACCCCTCCACTTT. This sequence encodes CSASVPGRNSPLHF.

This clonotype appeared once. CDR3 sequence reads: CASSLVIVGGYNEQFF. The CDR3 DNA follows: TGTGCCAGCAGCTTAGTGATAGTGGGGGGCTACAATGAGCAGTTCTTC. The V call is TRBV11-2, the J call TRBJ2-1; D may be TRBD2 (6 bases). Germline loops: CDR1 SGHAT, CDR2 FQNNGV. This CDR3 spans 16 amino acids. The V end was cut by 1 base, the J end by 3 bases, with 13 bases between.

V gene TRBV11-2 combines with J gene TRBJ2-5, with 13 nucleotides matching TRBD2. CDR3 length equals 16 residues. Germline loops: CDR1 SGHAT, CDR2 FQNNGV. After removal of 6 bases from V and 1 base from J, the junction contained 5 bases not matched to a gene. CDR3 sequence: CASRRLAGGIQETQYF. The CDR3 DNA reads as TGTGCCAGCAGGAGACTAGCGGGGGGCATCCAAGAGACCCAGTACTTC.

This clonotype was seen repeatedly, ten times or more. V is TRBV18 and J is TRBJ2-1; D gene ambiguous. The V and J ends lost 0 bases and 2 bases respectively, with 11 bases between them. This CDR3 spans 16 amino acids. Germline CDR1 and CDR2: KGHSH and LQKENI. CDR3: CASSPPGGGTYNEQFF. The CDR3 DNA follows: TGTGCCAGCTCACCACCCGGCGGTGGAACCTACAATGAGCAGTTCTTC. The full variable domain, completed using reference TRBV18 and TRBJ2-1, is NAGVMQNPRHLVRRRGQEARLRCSPMKGHSHVYWYRQLPEEGLKFMVYLQKENIIDESGMPKERFSAEFPKEGPSILRIQQVVRGDSAAYFCASSPPGGGTYNEQFFGPGTRLTVL.

The chain uses TRBV5-6 and TRBJ2-5, with D maybe TRBD1 (6 bases). V gave up 7 bases and J gave up 3 bases, with 22 bases separating them. The CDR3 loop spans 16 amino acids. Germline CDR1 is SGHDT and CDR2 is YYEEEE. CDR3 sequence reads: CASGRIRDTGKETQYF. CDR3 coding DNA: TGTGCCAGCGGCCGTATCCGGGACACCGGTAAAGAGACCCAGTACTTC.

The chain is built from TRBV5-1 and TRBJ2-3; TRBD2 aligns across 9 bases. The germline V gene has CDR1 SGHRS and CDR2 YFSETQ. V was pared by 5 bases and J by 2 bases, with 6 bases of the junction left unmatched. CDR3 length equals 15 residues. The chain's CDR3 is CASRPTSGFTDTQYF. The CDR3 DNA sequence: TGCGCCAGCAGACCGACTAGCGGATTCACAGATACGCAGTATTTT.

This clonotype came up a few times. The V gene is TRBV6-2 or TRBV6-3, the J gene TRBJ2-2; 8 bases line up with TRBD1. This CDR3 is built from 17 residues. The ends lost 4 bases at V and 0 bases at J; junction bases unmatched: 7. The germline V gene encodes CDR1 MNHEY and CDR2 SVGEGT. The CDR3 nucleotides read TGTGCCAGCAGTTCCGACAGGGGTTTCGCGAACACCGGGGAGCTGTTTTTT. It specifies CASSSDRGFANTGELFF.

This clonotype was detected ten times or more. The chain recombines TRBV4-2 with TRBJ1-5; possibly TRBD1 for D (6 bases). The V end was cut by 4 bases, the J end by 3 bases, with 10 bases between. The CDR3 runs 14 residues. Germline loops: CDR1 LGHNA, CDR2 YNFKEQ. The CDR3 nucleotides are TGTGCCAGCAGCCCCGGACAGAACAATCAGCCCCAGCATTTT. Its protein is CASSPGQNNQPQHF.

The gene calls are TRBV27 and TRBJ2-2, with 7 bases lining up with TRBD1. With 2 bases clipped from V and 0 bases from J, the junction kept 12 bases outside the gene matches. This CDR3 comprises 19 residues. Germline values: CDR1 MNHEY, CDR2 SMNVEV (reference sequence). The CDR3 here is CASSLVDRHRSANTGELFF. CDR3 in DNA: TGTGCCAGCAGTTTAGTGGACAGGCACCGTAGCGCGAACACCGGGGAGCTGTTTTTT.

The chain has TRBV6-6 and TRBJ1-1; 9 nucleotides line up with TRBD1. Germline V gene lookup returns CDR1 MNHNY and CDR2 SVGAGI (reference sequence). CDR3 size: 13 residues. Trimming at V came to 7 bases and at J to 6 bases, leaving 6 bases not matched to a gene. This CDR3 is CASTPNRGPEAFF. The CDR3 coding sequence is TGTGCCAGCACCCCCAACAGGGGGCCTGAAGCTTTCTTT.

This clonotype showed up just a few times. The chain is built from TRBV11-2 and TRBJ2-1; D may be TRBD2 (6 bases). This CDR3 region has 16 residues. Trimming pared 1 base from V and 2 bases from J, leaving 12 bases between. Germline lookup yields CDR1 SGHAT and CDR2 FQNNGV. The CDR3 sequence: CASSLAGGMAYNEQFF. The CDR3 DNA is TGTGCCAGCAGCTTAGCGGGCGGGATGGCCTACAATGAGCAGTTCTTC.

This clonotype occurred many times. The chain has TRBV6-5 and TRBJ2-1; 9 bases align to TRBD2. The CDR3 length is 15 residues. The germline gives CDR1 MNHEY, CDR2 SVGAGI. The ends lost 7 bases at V and 8 bases at J; junction bases unmatched: 12. The CDR3 DNA reads TGTGCCAGCACCAACCCTAGCGGGAACTTGGATGAGCAGTTCTTC. Protein: CASTNPSGNLDEQFF.

The genes are TRBV20-1 and TRBJ2-5, with a possible D match to TRBD1 (5 bases). Germline assignment: CDR1 DFQATT and CDR2 SNEGSKA (reference sequence). The CDR3 is 15 amino acids. Trimming pared 3 bases from V and 1 base from J, leaving 15 bases between. CDR3 region: CSASDRNIRQETQYF. CDR3 sequence (DNA): TGCAGTGCTAGTGACAGAAATATCCGCCAAGAGACCCAGTACTTC.

The V call is TRBV6-2 or TRBV6-3, the J call TRBJ2-5; TRBD2 agrees at 8 bases. V shed 6 bases and J 9 bases; nucleotides not matched to a gene: 18. This CDR3 is built from 16 residues. The germline V gene encodes CDR1 MNHEY and CDR2 SVGEGT. The CDR3 sequence is CASSPSGGRTRRAQYF. The CDR3 DNA reads TGTGCCAGCAGCCCCTCGGGGGGGCGAACCCGGCGGGCCCAGTACTTC.

This sequence joins TRBV5-1 and TRBJ2-1; the D is unclear. Trimming took 3 bases from V and 0 from J, leaving 13 bases between them. Per the germline V gene, CDR1 is SGHRS and CDR2 is YFSETQ. The CDR3 loop spans 16 amino acids. CDR3 coding DNA: TGCGCCAGCAGCTACAGACCCCAGACCTCCTACAATGAGCAGTTCTTC. Its translation is CASSYRPQTSYNEQFF.

This clonotype was seen at least ten times. The V gene is TRBV5-1, the J gene TRBJ2-3; TRBD2 matches at 9 bases. The V gene's germline CDR1 is SGHRS and CDR2 YFSETQ. The CDR3 spans 17 residues. The V and J ends lost 1 base and 3 bases, in that order; junction bases with no gene match: 9. CDR3 in amino acids: CASSLRGGRAWTDTQYF. The CDR3 DNA reads as TGCGCCAGCAGCTTGAGGGGCGGGAGGGCCTGGACAGATACGCAGTATTTT.

This clonotype has a count of ten or more. This chain uses TRBV7-6 with TRBJ2-2, with TRBD2 identical over 11 bases. CDR1 is SGHVS and CDR2 is FNYEAQ in the germline V gene. This CDR3 is 16 amino acids long. The V and J ends lost 4 bases and 7 bases, in that order; junction bases with no gene match: 8. This CDR3 is CASSSRLAGTGGELFF. The CDR3 bases are TGTGCCAGCAGCTCTCGACTAGCGGGAACGGGCGGGGAGCTGTTTTTT.

This clonotype was recorded at least ten times. The chain uses TRBV5-6 and TRBJ2-7; D unresolved. The ends were cut back, 4 bases at V and 1 base at J, with 15 bases in the middle. Germline V gene lookup returns CDR1 SGHDT and CDR2 YYEEEE. The CDR3 contains 15 residues. DNA of the CDR3: TGTGCCAGCAGCCCCGAGTGGGAAGGATCCTACGAGCAGTACTTC. Translated: CASSPEWEGSYEQYF.

The table lists this clonotype with many counts. This chain joins TRBV4-2 and TRBJ1-1, with D unclear. Germline CDR1 reads LGHNA; CDR2 reads YNFKEQ. This CDR3 is 14 amino acids long. Trimming left V 1 base short and J 4 bases short, with 10 bases between. CDR3 sequence: CASSQGWQSTEAFF. DNA of the CDR3: TGTGCCAGCAGCCAAGGGTGGCAGTCCACTGAAGCTTTCTTT.